The T cell receptor (beta chain) under discussion was sequenced for a study of T cell responses to AZD1222 COVID-19 vaccine (dated by TCRdb to the early 2020s). Some background on the complete study: Because spike-specific TCR depth and breadth did not differ between the two schedules, AZD1222 recipients who got a second dose at roughly 4 weeks were pooled with those who got a second dose at roughly 12 weeks. A total of more than 230 trial participants underwent TCR sequencing, of whom about 200 received two doses of AZD1222 and some 26 received two doses of the MenACWY control vaccine. Trial participants were enrolled by age into subgroups of 18-55, 56-69 and 70-plus years, and around 140, 26 and 57 TCR-sequenced participants, respectively, were included in these subgroups. Points the paper makes about the study in general: The 56-69-year group was small, and its depth increase did not reach significance, likely because of low power. A significant rise in spike-specific TCR breadth and depth was observed after two AZD1222 doses relative to day 0 and relative to MenACWY recipients. Participants were mostly white British, with more females than males. The authors suggested clonal diversity may have been underestimated. Reportedly, close to half of the unique spike-specific TCRs recognized epitopes lying outside the regions that are mutated in the B.1.351 and B.1.1.7 variants. Conclusions about previously exposed vaccinees are limited, since just 6 or 7 AZD1222 recipients were seropositive for SARS-CoV-2 at baseline. The vaccine-associated CD4 TCRs covered the entire spike protein, and the dominant responses fell in regions 160-218 and 743-854. Because no day 14 peak-response samples were available, the repertoires could be characterized only after the peak T cell response.

This sample's time point label indicates: baseline before first vaccination. Samples from vaccinated people were obtained from the UK trials COV001 and COV002, which included a single-blind randomized controlled phase 2/3 trial of AZD1222 (ChAdOx1 nCoV-19) in healthy adults. For TCRbeta chain sequencing, PBMC samples were collected from trial participants at day 0 and at day 28 after the second dose. V has 6 bases trimmed and J has 4 bases trimmed; junction bases matching no gene number 11. Taken from the germline V gene, the CDR1 and CDR2 loops are MNHEY and SVGAGI. The CDR3 measures 15 amino acids from cysteine to phenylalanine. Only the CDR3 part of the read is kept: 45 bases, read in frame from the first base. Regarding this clone: Its recognized antigen is unknown. No much larger clonotype is one base removed from it; base qualities were not supplied.

The CDR3 regions of human TCRbeta chains were analyzed by immunosequencing. Per the authors' processing: TCRs in the repertoires were compared against a reference library of SARS-CoV-2-specific TCRs that had been generated with the MIRA antigen-specificity platform. Breadth was defined as the fraction of unique TCRs that were SARS-CoV-2-associated, and depth was defined as the fraction of total T cells that were SARS-CoV-2-associated. Using the MIRA data, each spike-specific TCR was assigned both to the spike region to which the TCR was reactive and to a CD4 or CD8 class. Log10-transformed breadth and depth values were compared by one-way ANOVA with Sidak's multiple comparisons tests. TCRdb re-hosts the immuneACCESS table, in-frame sequences only. Its copies lack some clones; in the studies checked, an unresolved V gene accounts for under half of them, and the cause for the rest is not known. V and J calls and clone size come straight from that table; D and trimming were deduced from the DNA. The sample yields under 150,000 clones; roughly 87% were counted once. 7.5% of the sample belongs to the ten largest clones.

Rearrangement joined TRBV6-5 to TRBJ1-2; TRBD1 agrees with 7 junctional bases. Material: peripheral blood, obtained on day 0 of AZD1222 vaccination. The origin of this receptor is an adult in good health. The CDR3 region has the sequence CASRPQGRKSYGYTF. The nucleotides read TGTGCCAGCAGACCACAGGGGCGTAAGAGCTATGGCTACACCTTC.